The 27 T cell receptor beta chains given below trace back to one sample, sequenced in a study of T cell responses to AZD1222 COVID-19 vaccine. This table comes from immunoSEQ multiplex PCR, and its TCRdb copy is limited to in-frame clones, with some not included. Of 150,000 to 200,000 clones in the sample, about 87% were seen once. This specimen consisted of peripheral blood, obtained on day 0 of MenACWY control vaccination. The origin of the receptors is an adult in good health.

The chain has TRBV6-5 and TRBJ2-7, with no clear D. V was clipped by 2 bases and J by 2 bases, with 10 bases between them. Germline CDR1 MNHEY, CDR2 SVGAGI. CDR3 length: 14 amino acids. The CDR3 sequence is CASSYRALTYEQYF. CDR3 DNA: TGTGCCAGCAGTTACAGGGCGTTAACCTACGAGCAGTACTTC.

The gene calls are TRBV23-1 and TRBJ2-7, with D perhaps TRBD1 (6 bases). TRBV23-1 is classed as an ORF, of uncertain function. V was pared by 7 bases and J by 6 bases, with 16 bases between. This CDR3 spans 13 amino acids. Written as DNA, the CDR3 is TGCGCCAGCACTCGGAACAGGGCGAGCGAGCAGTACTTC. Translating it yields CASTRNRASEQYF.

The CDR3 sequence is CSVGISGGAGEQYF. The CDR3 region has the DNA TGCAGCGTTGGCATTAGCGGGGGGGCGGGAGAGCAGTACTTC. The chain joins TRBV29-1 to TRBJ2-7; TRBD2 matches at 11 bases. The CDR3 spans 14 residues. Losses at the gene ends were 4 bases for V and 7 bases for J; bases not matched to a gene: 9. Per germline, CDR1 SQVTM and CDR2 ANQGSEA.

The V call is TRBV28, the J call TRBJ1-1; tentative D call: TRBD1 (5 bases). CDR1 is MDHEN and CDR2 is SYDVKM in the germline V gene. The CDR3 runs 12 residues. Trimming left V 3 bases short and J 7 bases short, with 9 bases between. CDR3 in amino acids: CASSFWGIEAFF. CDR3 nucleotide sequence: TGTGCCAGCAGTTTCTGGGGGATTGAAGCTTTCTTT. Supplemented by reference TRBV28 and TRBJ1-1, the full variable domain reads DVKVTQSSRYLVKRTGEKVFLECVQDMDHENMFWYRQDPGLGLRLIYFSYDVKMKEKGDIPEGYSVSREKKERFSLILESASTNQTSMYLCASSFWGIEAFFGQGTRLTVV.

The V and J genes are TRBV6-5 and TRBJ1-4; tentatively, D is TRBD1 (6 bases). Germline assignment: CDR1 MNHEY and CDR2 SVGAGI. Trimming pared 8 bases from V and 7 bases from J, leaving 17 bases between. The CDR3 totals 14 residues. For the CDR3, the DNA is TGTGCCAGCCGAAAACAGGGTGTTATTGAAAAACTGTTTTTT. Protein: CASRKQGVIEKLFF.

This chain joins TRBV2 and TRBJ1-1, with 7 bases fitting TRBD1. The CDR3 totals 16 residues. Germline loops: CDR1 SNHLY, CDR2 FYNNEI. V shed 8 bases and J 1 base; nucleotides not matched to a gene: 13. The DNA for the CDR3 is TGTGCCAGCGGGGGTGGGCAGGGACAGTGGAACACTGAAGCTTTCTTT. This sequence encodes CASGGGQGQWNTEAFF.

The chain links TRBV12-3 or TRBV12-4 to TRBJ2-1; possible D gene TRBD2, 7 bases. This CDR3 comprises 12 residues. V lost 1 base to trimming and J lost 15 bases, with 13 bases between them. CDR3 amino acids: CASSLEGGRVFF. DNA for the CDR3: TGTGCCAGCAGTTTAGAGGGGGGGAGGGTGTTCTTC.

To note about this clone: Additional DNA sequences in this sample encode the identical CDR3. V usage is TRBV15 and J usage is TRBJ1-5, with unresolved D. V lost 0 bases, J lost 6 bases, and 9 bases lay in between. The CDR3 is 14 amino acids. Germline CDR1 and CDR2: LNHNV and YYDKDF (reference sequence). CDR3 sequence (DNA): TGTGCCACCAGCAGAGATCGAGGAGCTCAGCCCCAGCATTTT. The encoded protein is CATSRDRGAQPQHF.

This chain joins TRBV6-5 and TRBJ1-5; D unresolved. Between the trimmed V and J ends, which lost 4 bases and 7 bases, there was a span of 17 bases. This CDR3 region has 15 residues. Germline values: CDR1 MNHEY, CDR2 SVGAGI. The CDR3: CASSSTGPPGQPQHF. For the CDR3, the DNA is TGTGCCAGCAGTTCGACCGGGCCCCCAGGACAGCCCCAGCATTTT.

V and J are TRBV11-3 and TRBJ2-2, with D hard to call. CDR3 size: 17 residues. V gave up 0 bases and J gave up 0 bases, with 11 bases separating them. The germline V gene has CDR1 SGHNT and CDR2 YENEEA. DNA of the CDR3: TGTGCCAGCAGCTTAGATCGAGGTCTCGCGAACACCGGGGAGCTGTTTTTT. Residues: CASSLDRGLANTGELFF.

This chain connects TRBV5-5 to TRBJ1-6; D is uncertain. Germline CDR1 is SGHKS and CDR2 is YYEKEE (reference sequence). V dropped 4 bases and J dropped 6 bases, with 8 bases sitting between them. The CDR3 runs 13 residues. The CDR3 region is CASSADVNSPLHF. The CDR3 DNA follows: TGTGCCAGCAGCGCGGACGTTAATTCACCCCTCCACTTT.

The rearrangement joins TRBV7-2 to TRBJ2-5; TRBD2 matches 8 bases. The CDR3 runs to 13 residues. The germline V gene has CDR1 SGHTA and CDR2 FQGNSA. The ends lost 5 bases at V and 5 bases at J; junction bases unmatched: 4. The CDR3 spells CASSRGTSETQYF. Written as DNA, the CDR3 is TGTGCCAGCAGCCGCGGGACTAGTGAGACCCAGTACTTC.

The J gene is TRBJ2-7, the V gene TRBV4-2, with D hard to call. V shed 2 bases and J shed 2 bases, with 1 base lying between them. Germline V gives CDR1 LGHNA, CDR2 YNFKEQ. The length of the CDR3 is 11 residues. In nucleotides, the CDR3 is TGTGCCAGCAGCCAAACCTACGAGCAGTACTTC. Translation gives CASSQTYEQYF.

The chain uses TRBV29-1 and TRBJ2-3; tentative D call: TRBD1 (6 bases). The CDR3 spans 14 residues. Germline V lookup: CDR1 SQVTM, CDR2 ANQGSEA. Trimming removed 4 bases from V and 4 bases from J, with 15 bases in between. CDR3 loop: CSVAQGLIADTQYF. CDR3 DNA sequence: TGCAGCGTTGCGCAGGGGCTGATCGCAGATACGCAGTATTTT.

The rearrangement links TRBV28 to TRBJ2-7, with a possible D match to TRBD1 (5 bases). Trimming left V 6 bases short and J 0 bases short, with 15 bases between. The CDR3 runs to 15 residues. Germline V gene lookup returns CDR1 MDHEN and CDR2 SYDVKM. CDR3 amino acids: CASSILGHLSYEQYF. In nucleotides, the CDR3 is TGTGCCAGCAGCATATTGGGGCATCTCTCCTACGAGCAGTACTTC.

This sequence joins TRBV24-1 and TRBJ2-1, with D tentatively TRBD2 (6 bases). In germline, CDR1 is KGHDR, CDR2 SFDVKD. The V end lost 1 base, the J end lost 2 bases, and 11 bases lay between the germline ends. The CDR3 covers 16 residues. The DNA of the CDR3 is TGTGCCACCAGTGATTTAGGAGGGATCACCTACAATGAGCAGTTCTTC. Translating it yields CATSDLGGITYNEQFF.

This clone has more than one count but fewer than ten. The chain couples TRBV5-1 to TRBJ1-4, with 8 bases aligning to TRBD1. Germline trimming cut 4 bases from V and 8 bases from J; bases unmatched to any gene: 7. Germline-derived CDR1 and CDR2 are SGHRS and YFSETQ. CDR3 length equals 14 residues. CDR3 loop: CASSMGQEREKLFF. CDR3 DNA: TGCGCCAGCAGCATGGGACAGGAGCGCGAAAAACTGTTTTTT.

This chain joins TRBV7-8 and TRBJ1-4; D is unclear. The CDR3 contains 16 residues. Trimming left V 2 bases short and J 5 bases short, with 15 bases between. CDR1 SGHVS and CDR2 FQNEAQ come from the germline V gene. In nucleotides, the CDR3 is TGTGCCAGCAGCTTACACGGGCGCGCCAGGAATGAAAAACTGTTTTTT. It encodes CASSLHGRARNEKLFF.

The chain couples TRBV5-1 to TRBJ1-4, with D perhaps TRBD1 (6 bases). Germline values: CDR1 SGHRS, CDR2 YFSETQ. V gave up 0 bases and J gave up 8 bases, with 14 bases separating them. This CDR3 comprises 15 residues. The CDR3, as DNA: TGCGCCAGCAGCTTGGTGGGGGGCGCGGGGGAAAAACTGTTTTTT. Translation: CASSLVGGAGEKLFF. Supplemented by reference TRBV5-1 and TRBJ1-4, the full variable domain reads KAGVTQTPRYLIKTRGQQVTLSCSPISGHRSVSWYQQTPGQGLQFLFEYFSETQRNKGNFPGRFSGRQFSNSRSEMNVSTLELGDSALYLCASSLVGGAGEKLFFGSGTQLSVL.

This chain links TRBV15 with TRBJ1-2; the D gene is possibly TRBD1 (6 bases). CDR1 LNHNV and CDR2 YYDKDF come from the germline V gene (reference sequence). Trimming shortened V by 8 bases and J by 2 bases, and 45 bases separated the two germline ends. This CDR3 has 24 amino acids. CDR3 in amino acids: CATYLSKAGAHFQANGGLNYGYTF. In nucleotides, the CDR3 is TGTGCCACCTATCTTTCCAAGGCAGGGGCCCATTTCCAGGCGAACGGCGGGCTCAACTATGGCTACACCTTC.

This chain uses TRBV30 with TRBJ2-1; D call uncertain. Germline lookup yields CDR1 GTSNPN and CDR2 SVGIG (reference sequence). This CDR3 is 15 amino acids long. V was trimmed by 0 bases and J by 2 bases, leaving 11 bases between them. CDR3 in DNA: TGTGCCTGGAGTGTAAACCTCGAGCCCTACAATGAGCAGTTCTTC. Translation: CAWSVNLEPYNEQFF.

The CDR3 DNA reads as TGTGCCAGCTCAGAGATGACTAGCGGGAGTCTGGGGGTGAGTGGTGAGCAGTTCTTC. Translated, it gives CASSEMTSGSLGVSGEQFF. J is TRBJ2-1 and V is TRBV13; 12 nucleotides agree with TRBD2. Germline loops: CDR1 PRHDT, CDR2 FYEKMQ (reference sequence). CDR3 size: 19 residues. Trimming cost V 8 bases and J 9 bases; bases outside gene matches: 23.

On this clone itself: The sample holds other DNA sequences that translate to the same CDR3. The chain joins TRBV3-1 (or the pseudogene TRBV3-2) to TRBJ2-1, with no clear D. The CDR3 runs to 12 residues. The germline CDR1 and CDR2 sequences are LGHDT and YNNKEL (reference sequence). Trimming removed 1 base at V and 4 bases at J, with 2 bases between. CDR3 coding DNA: TGTGCCAGCAGCCAAGGGTACAATGAGCAGTTCTTC. Translation: CASSQGYNEQFF.

The chain has TRBV7-3 and TRBJ2-1; D is unclear. Germline V gives CDR1 SGHTA, CDR2 FQGTGA. The V end was cut by 5 bases, the J end by 6 bases, with 11 bases between. This CDR3 contains 13 residues. The CDR3, as DNA: TGTGCCAGCAGCCCGACGGACCTCAATGAGCAGTTCTTC. This encodes CASSPTDLNEQFF.

CDR3 sequence reads: CASSPLGTGSKAYEQYF. CDR3 bases: TGTGCCAGCTCACCCCTAGGGACAGGGAGTAAGGCCTACGAGCAGTACTTC. V and J are TRBV18 and TRBJ2-7; 9 bases fit TRBD1. Unmatched junction bases numbered 11, after V lost 3 bases and J lost 2 bases. Germline CDR1 reads KGHSH; CDR2 reads LQKENI. The CDR3 runs 17 residues.

The chain is built from TRBV7-9 and TRBJ2-7, with D possibly being TRBD1 or TRBD2 (6 bases each). V dropped 9 bases and J dropped 2 bases, with 14 bases sitting between them. CDR1 and CDR2 (germline): SEHNR, FQNEAQ (reference sequence). The CDR3 totals 13 residues. The CDR3 sequence is CASSRDTTYEQYF. The CDR3 DNA sequence: TGTGCCAGTTCGCGGGACACCACCTACGAGCAGTACTTC.

The genes are TRBV7-2 and TRBJ1-1; D not resolved. The V and J ends lost 3 bases and 2 bases respectively, with 7 bases between them. In germline, CDR1 is SGHTA, CDR2 FQGNSA. CDR3 length: 13 residues. CDR3 amino acids: CASSLAGNTEAFF. The CDR3 DNA reads as TGTGCCAGCAGCTTGGCAGGTAACACTGAAGCTTTCTTT. Together with reference TRBV7-2 and TRBJ1-1, the CDR3 gives the full variable domain: GAGVSQSPSNKVTEKGKDVELRCDPISGHTALYWYRQSLGQGLEFLIYFQGNSAPDKSGLPSDRFSAERTGGSVSTLTIQRTQQEDSAVYLCASSLAGNTEAFFGQGTRLTVV.